This TCR beta chain was recovered during a study of blood T cell repertoires in COVID-19. About the study: Sites across the United States, Italy and Spain contributed samples from acute and convalescent COVID-19.

In the original analysis: Cell counts per sample came from amplifying reference gene primers. This table comes from immunoSEQ multiplex PCR, and its TCRdb copy is limited to in-frame clones, with some not included. The V and J calls and clone size are taken from that table; D and trimming were inferred from the DNA. The sample yields roughly 99,000 clones, more than 70% seen once. Germline V gene data show CDR1 as SGHTA and CDR2 as FQGNSA. The CDR3 is 15 residues long. The V gene lost 5 bases and the J gene lost 2 bases, with 15 bases spanning the gap. Material: peripheral blood. This chain joins TRBV7-2 and TRBJ1-2, with TRBD1 as a possible D gene (5 bases). This TCR was sampled from a human donor in a cohort sampled during active COVID-19. DNA of the CDR3: TGTGCCAGCAGCGCCGTCGGGGGTTCAAACTATGGCTACACCTTC. Translating gives CASSAVGGSNYGYTF.